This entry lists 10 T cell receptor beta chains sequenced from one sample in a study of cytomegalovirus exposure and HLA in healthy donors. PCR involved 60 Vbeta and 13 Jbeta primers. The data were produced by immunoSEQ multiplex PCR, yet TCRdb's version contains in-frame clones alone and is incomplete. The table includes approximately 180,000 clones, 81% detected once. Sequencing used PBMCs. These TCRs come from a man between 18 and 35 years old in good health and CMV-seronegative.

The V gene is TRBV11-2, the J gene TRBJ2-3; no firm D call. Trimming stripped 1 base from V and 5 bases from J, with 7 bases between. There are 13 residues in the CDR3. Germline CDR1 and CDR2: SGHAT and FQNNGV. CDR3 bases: TGTGCCAGCAGCTTAGTTAGTCTAGATACGCAGTATTTT. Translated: CASSLVSLDTQYF.

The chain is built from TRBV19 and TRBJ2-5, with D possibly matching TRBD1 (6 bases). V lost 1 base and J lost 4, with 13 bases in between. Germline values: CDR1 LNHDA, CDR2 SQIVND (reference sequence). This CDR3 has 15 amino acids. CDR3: CASSIAAGDTETQYF. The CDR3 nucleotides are TGTGCCAGTAGTATAGCCGCAGGGGACACAGAGACCCAGTACTTC. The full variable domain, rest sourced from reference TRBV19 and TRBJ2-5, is DGGITQSPKYLFRKEGQNVTLSCEQNLNHDAMYWYRQDPGQGLRLIYYSQIVNDFQKGDIAEGYSVSREKKESFPLTVTSAQKNPTAFYLCASSIAAGDTETQYFGPGTRLLVL.

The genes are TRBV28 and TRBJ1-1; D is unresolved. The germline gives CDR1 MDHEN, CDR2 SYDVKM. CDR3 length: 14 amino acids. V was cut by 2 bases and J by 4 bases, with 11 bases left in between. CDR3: CASSLGGELTEAFF. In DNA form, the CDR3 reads TGTGCCAGCAGTTTAGGCGGGGAACTCACTGAAGCTTTCTTT.

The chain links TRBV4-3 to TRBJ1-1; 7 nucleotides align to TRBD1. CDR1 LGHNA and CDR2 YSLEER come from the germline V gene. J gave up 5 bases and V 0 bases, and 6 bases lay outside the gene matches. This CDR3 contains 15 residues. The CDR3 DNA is TGCGCCAGCAGCCAAGATGAGGGGGCGCTGACTGAAGCTTTCTTT. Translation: CASSQDEGALTEAFF.

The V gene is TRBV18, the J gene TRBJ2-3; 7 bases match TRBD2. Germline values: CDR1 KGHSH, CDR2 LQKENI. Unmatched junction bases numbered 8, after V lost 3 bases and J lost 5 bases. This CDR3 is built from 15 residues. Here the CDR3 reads CASSPGGLAGDTQYF. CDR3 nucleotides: TGTGCCAGCTCACCGGGGGGATTAGCGGGAGATACGCAGTATTTT.

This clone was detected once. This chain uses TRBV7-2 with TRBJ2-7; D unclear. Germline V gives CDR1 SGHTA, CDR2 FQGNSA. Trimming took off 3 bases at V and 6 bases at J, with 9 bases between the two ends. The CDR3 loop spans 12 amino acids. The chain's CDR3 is CASSFFPLEQYF. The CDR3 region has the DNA TGTGCCAGCAGCTTTTTTCCTCTCGAGCAGTACTTC.

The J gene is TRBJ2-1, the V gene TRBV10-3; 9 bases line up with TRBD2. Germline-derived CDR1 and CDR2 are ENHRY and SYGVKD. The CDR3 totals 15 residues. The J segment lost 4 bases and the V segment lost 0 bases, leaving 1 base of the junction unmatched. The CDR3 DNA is TGTGCCATCAGTGAGTCAACTAGCGGGTACAATGAGCAGTTCTTC. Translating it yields CAISESTSGYNEQFF.

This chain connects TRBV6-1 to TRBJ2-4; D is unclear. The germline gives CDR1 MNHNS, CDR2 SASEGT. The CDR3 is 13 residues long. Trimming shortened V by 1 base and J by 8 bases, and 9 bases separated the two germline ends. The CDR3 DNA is TGTGCCAGCAGTGAAGTTGTGGCGGACATTCAGTACTTC. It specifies CASSEVVADIQYF.

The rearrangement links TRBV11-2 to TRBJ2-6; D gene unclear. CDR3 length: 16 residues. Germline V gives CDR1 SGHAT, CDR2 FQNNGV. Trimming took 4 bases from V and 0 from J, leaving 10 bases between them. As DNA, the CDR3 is TGTGCCAGCAGCTCCTTTTGGCTCTCTGGGGCCAACGTCCTGACTTTC. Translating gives CASSSFWLSGANVLTF.

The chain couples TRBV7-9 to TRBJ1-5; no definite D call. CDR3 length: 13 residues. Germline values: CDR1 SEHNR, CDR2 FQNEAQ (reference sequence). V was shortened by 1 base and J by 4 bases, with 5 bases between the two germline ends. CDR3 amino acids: CASSLELNQPQHF. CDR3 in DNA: TGTGCCAGCAGCTTAGAGCTTAATCAGCCCCAGCATTTT.